One and the same sample provided the 21 T cell receptor beta chains below, sequenced in a study of blood T cells in healthy people across ages. With a J-beta primer mix and a sample-barcoded 5' primer, a second PCR ran 7 to 11 cycles. TCRdb analysed the 5' RACE reads with MiXCR anew, one entry per CDR3 protein. Among about 730,000 distinct CDR3 sequences listed, approximately 43% were seen once. The sample consisted of blood. The receptors shown here come from a woman aged 60-75 years in good health.

The chain has TRBV7-2 and TRBJ1-2, with a tentative D call TRBD1 (6 bases). Germline V gene lookup returns CDR1 SGHTA and CDR2 FQGNSA. V shed 1 base and J shed 6 bases, with 12 bases lying between them. CDR3 length: 14 amino acids. Written as DNA, the CDR3 is TGTGCCAGCAGCTTAGGGCAGGGGCTTGATGGCTACACCTTC. Protein product: CASSLGQGLDGYTF.

This clonotype has just a few counts. The chain combines TRBV24-1 with TRBJ2-1, with 9 bases matching TRBD1. Germline V CDR1 and CDR2: KGHDR, SFDVKD. Unmatched junction bases numbered 7, after V lost 4 bases and J lost 7 bases. This CDR3 contains 15 residues. The DNA for the CDR3 is TGTGCCACCAGTGAATTGGGACAGGGTTGGAATGAGCAGTTCTTC. Translation gives CATSELGQGWNEQFF.

There are a few counts of this clonotype. This sequence joins TRBV6-5 and TRBJ1-5; D gene unclear. The CDR3 has 15 amino acids. Germline CDR1 MNHEY, CDR2 SVGAGI. V gave up 6 bases and J gave up 0 bases, with 12 bases separating them. CDR3 loop: CASREGQHSNQPQHF. As DNA, the CDR3 is TGTGCCAGCAGGGAAGGGCAACATAGCAATCAGCCCCAGCATTTT.

This clonotype was recorded many times. This chain links TRBV29-1 with TRBJ2-5; the D is unclear. CDR1 and CDR2 from the germline V gene are SQVTM and ANQGSEA. The germline V and J ends were trimmed by 3 bases and 1 base, with 9 bases remaining between them. The CDR3 covers 13 residues. The CDR3 nucleotides read TGCAGCGTTGATACGGAGCTCCAAGAGACCCAGTACTTC. Protein sequence: CSVDTELQETQYF. Full variable domain (outside the CDR3, taken from reference TRBV29-1 and TRBJ2-5): SAVISQKPSRDICQRGTSLTIQCQVDSQVTMMFWYRQQPGQSLTLIATANQGSEATYESGFVIDKFPISRPNLTFSTLTVSNMSPEDSSIYLCSVDTELQETQYFGPGTRLLVL.

The gene calls are TRBV11-2 and TRBJ1-5; weak D call: TRBD1 (5 bases). V was cut by 1 base and J by 8 bases, with 15 bases left in between. This CDR3 has 15 residues. Germline V gene lookup returns CDR1 SGHAT and CDR2 FQNNGV. DNA of the CDR3: TGTGCCAGCAGCTTAGGGCAGGGCGGGGTAGAGCCCCAGCATTTT. Its translation: CASSLGQGGVEPQHF. Complete variable domain (other parts from reference TRBV11-2 and TRBJ1-5): EAGVAQSPRYKIIEKRQSVAFWCNPISGHATLYWYQQILGQGPKLLIQFQNNGVVDDSQLPKDRFSAERLKGVDSTLKIQPAKLEDSAVYLCASSLGQGGVEPQHFGDGTRLSIL.

The chain carries TRBV9 and TRBJ2-5, with TRBD2 identical over 10 bases. Looked up from germline, CDR1 is SGDLS and CDR2 is YYNGEE. The junction had 13 bases not matched to a gene; V was cut back by 0 bases and J by 11 bases. This CDR3 spans 16 amino acids. The CDR3 region is CASSVGRSGGANEQYF. Written as DNA, the CDR3 is TGTGCCAGCAGCGTAGGCAGGAGCGGGGGGGCGAATGAGCAGTACTTC.

The CDR3 bases are TGTGCCAGCAGCCAAGATTTCGGGAATGAGCAGTTCTTC. Translation: CASSQDFGNEQFF. The chain links TRBV3-1 to TRBJ2-1, with no clear D. The CDR3 consists of 13 residues. Per the germline V gene, CDR1 is LGHDT and CDR2 is YNNKEL (reference sequence). V lost 0 bases and J lost 7, with 7 bases in between.

This clonotype has a handful of counts. The chain employs TRBV5-1 and TRBJ2-1; 8 bases map to TRBD2. After removal of 0 bases from V and 11 bases from J, the junction contained 10 bases not matched to a gene. The CDR3 totals 15 residues. Germline V lookup: CDR1 SGHRS, CDR2 YFSETQ. CDR3 sequence (DNA): TGCGCCAGCAGCTTGGACGGGGCTAGCGGGCAGAAGCAGTTCTTC. Translated: CASSLDGASGQKQFF.

Comments on this clonotype: Possible read error: a much larger clone is one base away. This sequence joins TRBV20-1 and TRBJ2-7; 10 nucleotides align to TRBD2. Trimming at V came to 0 bases and at J to 4 bases, leaving 12 bases not matched to a gene. This CDR3 is 17 amino acids long. Looked up from germline, CDR1 is DFQATT and CDR2 is SNEGSKA (reference sequence). DNA of the CDR3: TGCAGTGCTAGAGACCCCCCTAGGAGAGCGGGAGGGTACGAGCAGTACTTC. Translated: CSARDPPRRAGGYEQYF.

This chain uses TRBV6-2 or TRBV6-3 with TRBJ2-1; D remains unclear. The CDR3 is 14 amino acids. V was cut by 8 bases and J by 4 bases, with 15 bases left in between. Germline loops: CDR1 MNHEY, CDR2 SVGEGT. In DNA, the CDR3 is TGTGCCAGCTCACCCGCCCCCGGGTACAATGAGCAGTTCTTC. It encodes CASSPAPGYNEQFF.

This clonotype appeared a few times. This chain joins TRBV20-1 and TRBJ2-7, with 10 bases identical to TRBD1. V dropped 5 bases and J dropped 7; count of bases not matched to a gene: 8. CDR1 DFQATT and CDR2 SNEGSKA come from the germline V gene (reference sequence). The CDR3 covers 13 residues. The CDR3 region is CSAPGQGQWEQYF. The CDR3 nucleotides read TGCAGTGCTCCGGGACAGGGGCAATGGGAGCAGTACTTC.

The count of this clonotype is one. Possible read error: a much larger clone is one base away. This rearrangement joins TRBV7-9 to TRBJ2-3; D is perhaps TRBD2 (6 bases). Germline CDR1 reads SEHNR; CDR2 reads FQNEAQ (reference sequence). The CDR3 runs to 15 residues. Trimming took 4 bases from V and 3 from J, leaving 14 bases between them. CDR3 DNA sequence: TGTGCCAGCAGCTCCAACGGGGGAACTACAGATACGCAGTATTTT. This translates into CASSSNGGTTDTQYF.

This clonotype turned up a few times. The V call is TRBV7-2, the J call TRBJ2-1, with 7 positions matching TRBD1. The length of the CDR3 is 14 residues. The germline V gene encodes CDR1 SGHTA and CDR2 FQGNSA. The V and J ends lost 5 bases and 6 bases, in that order; junction bases with no gene match: 7. In DNA form, the CDR3 reads TGTGCCAGCAGCCGTAAGGGACAGAGCAATGAGCAGTTCTTC. Amino acids: CASSRKGQSNEQFF.

The chain employs TRBV20-1 and TRBJ2-3; D not resolved. Germline CDR1 is DFQATT and CDR2 is SNEGSKA (reference sequence). V was clipped by 5 bases and J by 2 bases, with 17 bases between them. This CDR3 has 15 amino acids. The CDR3 sequence: CSAPVGESHTDTQYF. The CDR3, as DNA: TGCAGTGCTCCCGTTGGAGAGTCACACACAGATACGCAGTATTTT.

This chain links TRBV25-1 with TRBJ1-2, with D uncertain. In germline, CDR1 is MGHDK, CDR2 SYGVNS. This CDR3 spans 16 amino acids. V was pared by 2 bases and J by 4 bases, with 17 bases between. As DNA, the CDR3 is TGTGCCAGCAGTGAAATCGGAGGTGCAGCTATCTATGGCTACACCTTC. Protein product: CASSEIGGAAIYGYTF.

This clonotype was found a few times. The chain combines TRBV15 with TRBJ2-4; 7 bases line up with TRBD2. Germline V CDR1 and CDR2: LNHNV, YYDKDF (reference sequence). V lost 2 bases to trimming and J lost 2 bases; unmatched junction nucleotides: 21. CDR3 length: 21 residues. The CDR3 region has the DNA TGTGCCACCAGCAGAAATCGGGGAGGGGTTCCAGGAGGTCCGCCCAAAAACATTCAGTACTTC. Protein sequence: CATSRNRGGVPGGPPKNIQYF.

The V and J genes are TRBV7-8 and TRBJ2-1; 10 bases are shared with TRBD2. This CDR3 is 15 amino acids long. The junction had 6 bases not matched to a gene; V was cut back by 1 base and J by 9 bases. Per germline, CDR1 SGHVS and CDR2 FQNEAQ. This CDR3 reads CASSLDLAGAGEQFF. The CDR3 nucleotides are TGTGCCAGCAGCTTAGATCTAGCGGGAGCTGGTGAGCAGTTCTTC.

This clonotype was counted once. Being one base from a much bigger clone, this may be a read error. The V call is TRBV25-1, the J call TRBJ2-1, with TRBD2 matching 7 bases. The J call is in doubt because the DNA end fits TRBJ2-7 better. The CDR3 has 16 residues. The germline V gene encodes CDR1 MGHDK and CDR2 SYGVNS. As DNA, the CDR3 is TGTGCCAGCAGTGAACCAGCGGGATGGTCCTACAATGAGCAGTACTTC. It codes for CASSEPAGWSYNEQYF.

The CDR3 DNA is TGTGCCAGCAGCCAAGATCAGGGACTAGCGCTATACACGGGGAATGAGCAGTTCTTC. Translation: CASSQDQGLALYTGNEQFF. The V and J genes are TRBV3-1 and TRBJ2-1; 10 bases line up with TRBD2. CDR1 and CDR2 from the germline V gene are LGHDT and YNNKEL (reference sequence). V lost 0 bases and J lost 7; bases outside the gene matches: 15. The CDR3 runs to 19 residues.

The chain is built from TRBV6-6 and TRBJ2-7, with 9 bases that match TRBD1. The CDR3 runs 14 residues. J lost 0 bases, V lost 6 bases, and 3 bases had no gene match. In germline, CDR1 is MNHNY, CDR2 SVGAGI (reference sequence). CDR3 amino acids: CASRRDRDSYEQYF. The DNA for the CDR3 is TGTGCCAGCAGGCGGGACAGGGACTCCTACGAGCAGTACTTC.

The V and J genes are TRBV6-5 and TRBJ2-3; possibly TRBD2 for D (5 bases). This CDR3 region has 14 residues. With 6 bases removed from V and 9 bases from J, the gap between germline ends came to 19 bases. Germline V lookup: CDR1 MNHEY, CDR2 SVGAGI. The CDR3 sequence is CASSYQDSTPTQYF. CDR3 DNA sequence: TGTGCCAGCAGCTACCAGGACTCCACCCCCACGCAGTATTTT.